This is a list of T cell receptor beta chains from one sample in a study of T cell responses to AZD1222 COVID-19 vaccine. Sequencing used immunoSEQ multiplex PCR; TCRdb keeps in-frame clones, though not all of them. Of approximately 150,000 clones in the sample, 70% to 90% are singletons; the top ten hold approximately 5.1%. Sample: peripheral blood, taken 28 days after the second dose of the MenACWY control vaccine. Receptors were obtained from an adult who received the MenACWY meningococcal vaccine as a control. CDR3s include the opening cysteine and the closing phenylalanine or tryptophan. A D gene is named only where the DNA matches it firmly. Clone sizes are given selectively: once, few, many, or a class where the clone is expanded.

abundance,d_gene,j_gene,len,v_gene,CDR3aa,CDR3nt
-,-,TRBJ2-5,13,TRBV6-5,CASTGLVQETQYF,TGTGCCAGCACAGGGTTGGTCCAAGAGACCCAGTACTTC
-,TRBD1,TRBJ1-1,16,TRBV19,CASTPTGSNRNTEAFF,TGTGCCAGTACCCCGACAGGGTCGAATAGGAACACTGAAGCTTTCTTT
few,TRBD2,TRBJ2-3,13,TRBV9,CASSSGRGDTQYF,TGTGCCAGCAGTAGCGGGAGAGGAGATACGCAGTATTTT
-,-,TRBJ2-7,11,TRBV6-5,CASGFTYEQYF,TGTGCCAGCGGTTTTACCTACGAGCAGTACTTC
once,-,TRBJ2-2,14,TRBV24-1,CATSGTTLHGELFF,TGTGCCACCAGTGGGACCACTCTGCACGGGGAGCTGTTTTTT
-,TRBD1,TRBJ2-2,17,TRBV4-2,CASSQLQTGDNTGELFF,TGTGCCAGCAGCCAACTACAGACAGGGGACAACACCGGGGAGCTGTTTTTT
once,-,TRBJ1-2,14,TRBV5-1,CASSFGGEGYGYTF,TGCGCCAGCAGCTTCGGGGGCGAGGGCTATGGCTACACCTTC
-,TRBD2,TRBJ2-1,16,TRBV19,CASSIGGLAPYNEQFF,TGTGCCAGTAGTATAGGGGGACTAGCTCCCTACAATGAGCAGTTCTTC
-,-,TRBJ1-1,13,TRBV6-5,CASSSGSLFGSFF,TGTGCCAGCAGTTCAGGGTCTCTATTTGGGTCTTTCTTT
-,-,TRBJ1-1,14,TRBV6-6,CASRHRVEGTEAFF,TGTGCCAGCAGACACAGGGTAGAGGGCACTGAAGCTTTCTTT
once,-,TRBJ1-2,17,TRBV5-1,CASNSTRYRVGKYGYTF,TGCGCCAGCAACTCTACAAGGTACAGGGTAGGGAAGTATGGCTACACCTTC
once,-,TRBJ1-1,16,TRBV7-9,CASSFGKGRGSAEAFF,TGTGCCAGCAGCTTCGGAAAGGGGAGGGGCAGCGCTGAAGCTTTCTTT
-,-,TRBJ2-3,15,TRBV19,CASSIDGAPTDTQYF,TGTGCCAGTAGTATAGACGGGGCCCCCACAGATACGCAGTATTTT
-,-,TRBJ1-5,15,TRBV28,CASSLQGSGNQPQHF,TGTGCCAGCAGTTTACAGGGGTCTGGCAATCAGCCCCAGCATTTT
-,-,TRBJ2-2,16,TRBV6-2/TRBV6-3,CASSYQGGDSGGELFF,TGTGCCAGCAGTTACCAGGGGGGAGATAGTGGCGGGGAGCTGTTTTTT
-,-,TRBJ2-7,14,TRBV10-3,CAARFGGSSYEQYF,TGTGCCGCCCGCTTCGGGGGTAGCTCCTACGAGCAGTACTTC
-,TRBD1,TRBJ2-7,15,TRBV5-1,CASSPGQGPLGEQYF,TGCGCCAGCAGCCCGGGACAGGGACCCCTTGGCGAGCAGTACTTC
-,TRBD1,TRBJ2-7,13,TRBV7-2,CASSAGTAYEQYF,TGTGCCAGCAGCGCTGGGACAGCCTACGAGCAGTACTTC
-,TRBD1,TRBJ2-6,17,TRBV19,CASIRTGENTGANVLTF,TGTGCCAGTATCCGGACAGGGGAGAACACTGGGGCCAACGTCCTGACTTTC
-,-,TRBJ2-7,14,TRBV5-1,CASSYDSPSYEQYF,TGCGCCAGCAGCTATGACAGTCCCTCCTACGAGCAGTACTTC
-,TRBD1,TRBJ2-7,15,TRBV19,CASADGGTGVHEQYF,TGTGCCAGTGCCGACGGAGGGACAGGGGTCCACGAGCAGTACTTC
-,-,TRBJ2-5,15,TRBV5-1,CASSLSGGVSETQYF,TGCGCCAGCAGCTTGAGTGGTGGGGTTTCGGAGACCCAGTACTTC
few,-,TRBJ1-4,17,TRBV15,CATSRDNVAASWEKLFF,TGTGCCACCAGCAGAGATAACGTGGCCGCCAGCTGGGAAAAACTGTTTTTT
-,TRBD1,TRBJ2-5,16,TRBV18,CASSLQGQGGVETQYF,TGTGCCAGCTCGCTCCAGGGACAGGGAGGGGTCGAGACCCAGTACTTC
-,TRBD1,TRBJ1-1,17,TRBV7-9,CASSNRDRAPWDTEAFF,TGTGCCAGCAGCAACCGGGACAGGGCGCCGTGGGACACTGAAGCTTTCTTT
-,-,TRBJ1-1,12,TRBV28,CASRDRYTEAFF,TGTGCCAGCAGGGACAGATACACTGAAGCTTTCTTT
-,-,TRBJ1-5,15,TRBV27,CASSLYRQTNQPQHF,TGTGCCAGCAGTCTATACCGACAGACTAATCAGCCCCAGCATTTT
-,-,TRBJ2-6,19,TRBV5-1,CASSNLGQDGFSGANVLTF,TGCGCCAGCAGCAACCTCGGGCAGGACGGATTCTCTGGGGCCAACGTCCTGACTTTC
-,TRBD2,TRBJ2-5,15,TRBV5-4,CASSGGGRYQETQYF,TGTGCCAGCAGCGGGGGGGGTCGGTACCAAGAGACCCAGTACTTC
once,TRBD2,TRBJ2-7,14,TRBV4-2,CASSPATSGGPKYF,TGTGCCAGCAGTCCGGCAACTAGCGGGGGGCCAAAGTACTTC
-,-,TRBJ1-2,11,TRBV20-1,CSATGFGGYTF,TGCAGTGCAACAGGGTTTGGTGGCTACACCTTC
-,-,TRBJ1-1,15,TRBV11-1,CASSAETVLNTEAFF,TGTGCCAGCAGCGCGGAGACAGTATTGAACACTGAAGCTTTCTTT
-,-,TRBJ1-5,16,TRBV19,CASSIDGLYSNQPQHF,TGTGCCAGTAGTATTGACGGATTATATAGCAATCAGCCCCAGCATTTT
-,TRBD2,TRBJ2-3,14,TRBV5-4,CASSDGLATDTQYF,TGTGCCAGCAGCGATGGACTAGCGACAGATACGCAGTATTTT
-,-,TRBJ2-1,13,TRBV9,CASSVGLAYEQFF,TGTGCCAGCAGCGTAGGCCTAGCGTATGAGCAGTTCTTC
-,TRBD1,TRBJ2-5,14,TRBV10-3,CAIGDSQNQETQYF,TGTGCCATCGGGGACAGTCAAAACCAAGAGACCCAGTACTTC
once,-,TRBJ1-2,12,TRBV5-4,CASTSRSYGYTF,TGTGCCAGCACCTCGCGTAGCTATGGCTACACCTTC
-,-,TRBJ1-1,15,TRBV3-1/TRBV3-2,CASSQGTRMNTEAFF,TGTGCCAGCAGCCAAGGGACACGTATGAACACTGAAGCTTTCTTT
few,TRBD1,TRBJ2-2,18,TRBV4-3,CASSQVSTGGVSTGELFF,TGCGCCAGCAGCCAAGTATCGACAGGGGGCGTGAGCACCGGGGAGCTGTTTTTT
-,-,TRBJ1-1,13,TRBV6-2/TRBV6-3,CASSFWGGTEAFF,TGTGCCAGCAGTTTTTGGGGAGGCACTGAAGCTTTCTTT
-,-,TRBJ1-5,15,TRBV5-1,CASSLSSGDNQPQHF,TGCGCCAGCAGCTTATCGTCCGGGGACAATCAGCCCCAGCATTTT
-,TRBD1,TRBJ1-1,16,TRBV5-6,CASSFPDRGRNTEAFF,TGTGCCAGCAGCTTCCCTGACAGGGGGCGTAACACTGAAGCTTTCTTT